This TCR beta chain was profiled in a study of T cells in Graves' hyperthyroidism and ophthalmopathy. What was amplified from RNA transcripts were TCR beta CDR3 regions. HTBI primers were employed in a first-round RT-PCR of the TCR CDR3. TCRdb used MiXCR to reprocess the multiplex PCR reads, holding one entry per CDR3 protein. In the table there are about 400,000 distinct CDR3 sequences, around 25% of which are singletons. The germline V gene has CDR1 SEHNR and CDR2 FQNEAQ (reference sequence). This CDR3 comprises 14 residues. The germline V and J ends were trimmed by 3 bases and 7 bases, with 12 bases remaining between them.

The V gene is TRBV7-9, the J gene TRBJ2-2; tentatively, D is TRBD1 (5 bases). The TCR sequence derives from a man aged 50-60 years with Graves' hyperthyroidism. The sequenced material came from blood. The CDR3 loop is CASSFDRSDGELFF. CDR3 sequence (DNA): TGTGCCAGCAGCTTTGACAGATCTGACGGGGAGCTGTTTTTT.